This TCR beta chain derives from a study of cytomegalovirus exposure and HLA in healthy donors. About the study: There were 70 million to 95 million unique TCRs (from HLA-typed donors) in an early data release. Ancestry clustering placed roughly 86% of approximately 370 genotyped donors in the Caucasian-associated cluster. Overall study findings and caveats: Later analysis demonstrated an association between a missense DCLRE1C variant and TCR beta V- and J-gene trimming. Common viral pathogens (according to a later analysis) appeared linked to several of the most significant clusters.

This clone was seen just once. Its antigen is undetermined. The PCR made use of 60 Vbeta and 13 Jbeta primers. Only in-frame clones appear in the TCRdb table, and some are missing; sequencing was by immunoSEQ multiplex PCR. This table holds about 150,000 clones, 65% to 85% found once. The TCR sequence derives from a male donor in good health and CMV-seropositive. The sequenced material came from PBMCs.

The CDR3 reads CASSWSGRVADTQYF. As DNA, the CDR3 is TGTGCCAGCAGCTGGAGCGGGAGGGTAGCAGATACGCAGTATTTT. The chain recombines TRBV7-2 with TRBJ2-3, with 10 bases matching TRBD2. Germline-derived CDR1 and CDR2 are SGHTA and FQGNSA. Trimming took 4 bases from V and 4 from J; bases not matched to a gene: 5. The CDR3 length is 15 residues.